What follows is one TCR beta chain and its context. Its antigen remains unknown. CDR3 length equals 18 residues. Germline V lookup: CDR1 ENHRY, CDR2 SYGVKD. This entry comes from a study of monozygotic twins with inflammatory bowel disease. Study-level findings and limits: Distinct T cell subtypes could not be told apart. IBD patients had lower TCRbeta diversity (inverse Simpson) than healthy co-twins. Clonotype overlap with others was lower in IBD patients than in healthy twins, a difference that was greatest with disease activity.

Added by template switching were UMIs that each held a 6-nucleotide sample barcode. From its re-call of the 5' RACE reads, TCRdb lists each CDR3 protein once, without DNA. This sample's table reports roughly 200,000 distinct CDR3 sequences. Sequencing input: blood. This sequence was found in a human donor with ulcerative colitis or Crohn's disease, or a healthy co-twin of an affected twin (not recorded which). The chain employs TRBV10-3 and TRBJ1-6; as DNA is missing, the TRBD1 call by TCRdb cannot be tested. This CDR3 is CAISEYGTGEGNNSPLHF.